This TCR beta chain comes out of a study of blood T cell repertoires in COVID-19. Study summary: From T cells, B-cell-depleted T cells, or PBMCs came the material, which was cDNA or gDNA.

The CDR3 loop spans 13 amino acids. V lost 9 bases to trimming and J lost 3 bases; unmatched junction nucleotides: 3. Germline assignment: CDR1 SNHLY and CDR2 FYNNEI. Profiled with immunoSEQ multiplex PCR; TCRdb holds only in-frame clones, not every one. The table lists fewer than 150,000 clones, about four fifths of them singletons. The sequenced material came from peripheral blood. This receptor was obtained from a human donor in a cohort sampled during active COVID-19. The chain links TRBV2 to TRBJ1-5, with 9 nucleotides matching TRBD1. The CDR3 nucleotides read TGTGCCAGTAGGGACAGGGCCAATCAGCCCCAGCATTTT. Its translation: CASRDRANQPQHF. Using reference TRBV2 and TRBJ1-5 for the parts outside the CDR3, the full variable domain is EPEVTQTPSHQVTQMGQEVILRCVPISNHLYFYWYRQILGQKVEFLVSFYNNEISEKSEIFDDQFSVERPDGSNFTLKIRSTKLEDSAMYFCASRDRANQPQHFGDGTRLSIL.